This entry is about one T cell receptor (beta chain). This specimen belongs to a study of blood T cell repertoires in COVID-19. Repertoires were generated with immunoSEQ multiplex PCR, while TCRdb's copy carries only in-frame clones and drops some. The profile shows about 200,000 clones, about 90% of them singletons. This CDR3 spans 15 amino acids. V lost 4 bases to trimming and J lost 2 bases, with 15 bases between them. The germline gives CDR1 SGHDN, CDR2 FVKESK. The TCR was taken from a woman between 65 and 79 years old with acute or convalescent COVID-19. Sequencing was carried out using peripheral blood. V usage is TRBV14 and J usage is TRBJ2-7, with TRBD2 as a possible D gene (5 bases). CDR3 DNA sequence: TGTGCCAGCAGCCCCCTAGGACTCGCAGCCTACGAGCAGTACTTC. Amino acid sequence: CASSPLGLAAYEQYF. Full variable domain (remainder filled in from reference TRBV14 and TRBJ2-7): EAGVTQFPSHSVIEKGQTVTLRCDPISGHDNLYWYRRVMGKEIKFLLHFVKESKQDESGMPNNRFLAERTGGTYSTLKVQPAELEDSGVYFCASSPLGLAAYEQYFGPGTRLTVT.